Reported below is one T cell receptor (beta chain). Each CDR3 protein gets one entry after TCRdb re-called the RT-PCR reads with MiXCR. The table records about 700,000 distinct CDR3 sequences, 14% of them present only once. Germline values: CDR1 SGHRS, CDR2 YFSETQ. The trim removed 6 bases at V and 0 bases at J, leaving 10 bases unmatched. This CDR3 is 17 amino acids long. The sequence derives from a female donor in good health, serving as a healthy control. Sequenced: memory CD4+ T cells from blood. This chain uses TRBV5-1 with TRBJ2-2, with 8 bases aligning to TRBD2. The CDR3 DNA is TGCGCCAGCACTAGGAATAGCGGGACCGCGAACACCGGGGAGCTGTTTTTT. The encoded protein is CASTRNSGTANTGELFF. Drawing the rest from reference TRBV5-1 and TRBJ2-2, the complete variable domain is KAGVTQTPRYLIKTRGQQVTLSCSPISGHRSVSWYQQTPGQGLQFLFEYFSETQRNKGNFPGRFSGRQFSNSRSEMNVSTLELGDSALYLCASTRNSGTANTGELFFGEGSRLTVL.